This passage covers 32 T cell receptor beta chains from one sample sequenced in a study of T-cell reconstitution after alpha-beta-depleted transplantation in children. Unique molecular identifiers were incorporated into the prepared TCRbeta library. TCRdb re-analysed the PCR reads in MiXCR, keeping a single row per CDR3 protein. The sample holds about 460,000 distinct CDR3 sequences, around an eighth seen once. The sequenced sample was PBMCs from the stem cell graft donor, obtained from the stem cell graft. The receptors shown here come from a human donor who donated a stem cell graft to a child with combined immunodeficiency.

This clonotype was observed many times. The chain couples TRBV27 to TRBJ1-1, with D possibly TRBD1 on 5 matching bases. Trimming removed 2 bases at V and 5 bases at J, with 12 bases between. Germline lookup yields CDR1 MNHEY and CDR2 SMNVEV (reference sequence). This CDR3 comprises 14 residues. This chain's CDR3 is CASSLGGGRTEAFF. The CDR3 nucleotides are TGTGCCAGCAGTTTAGGGGGAGGGCGAACTGAAGCTTTCTTT.

This clonotype was counted only a few times. This chain joins TRBV6-5 and TRBJ2-1, with a weak D call TRBD1 (5 bases). Trimming shortened V by 0 bases and J by 0 bases, and 9 bases separated the two germline ends. This CDR3 spans 16 amino acids. Germline V gives CDR1 MNHEY, CDR2 SVGAGI. The CDR3 reads CASSYSMQGSYNEQFF. In nucleotides, the CDR3 is TGTGCCAGCAGTTACTCGATGCAGGGCTCCTACAATGAGCAGTTCTTC.

This chain links TRBV20-1 with TRBJ2-5; the match to TRBD1 covers 10 bases. The CDR3 spans 15 residues. V lost 5 bases, J lost 7 bases, and 13 bases stayed unmatched. Germline CDR1 reads DFQATT; CDR2 reads SNEGSKA (reference sequence). The CDR3 region is CSALEGDRGLWTQYF. The CDR3 nucleotides are TGCAGTGCTTTAGAGGGGGACAGGGGTTTGTGGACCCAGTACTTC.

This clonotype came up a few times. The rearrangement joins TRBV19 to TRBJ1-1; TRBD1 agrees at 10 bases. V lost 7 bases to trimming and J lost 11 bases; unmatched junction nucleotides: 13. CDR3 size: 14 residues. The germline V gene encodes CDR1 LNHDA and CDR2 SQIVND (reference sequence). Here the CDR3 reads CASTLGQGTGSAFF. CDR3 nucleotide sequence: TGTGCCAGTACCTTGGGACAGGGGACTGGGTCTGCTTTCTTT.

This rearrangement joins TRBV18 to TRBJ2-2; D is possibly TRBD1 (5 bases). Germline V gene sequence: CDR1 KGHSH, CDR2 LQKENI. This CDR3 region has 19 residues. V lost 6 bases and J lost 3, with 26 bases in between. Here the CDR3 reads CASSRSPPGRASDTGELFF. Here the CDR3 DNA reads TGTGCCAGCTCGCGATCCCCACCGGGCAGGGCATCGGACACCGGGGAGCTGTTTTTT.

This clonotype was observed a few times. The rearrangement links TRBV5-6 to TRBJ2-3; no reliable D call. Trimming shortened V by 2 bases and J by 1 base, and 14 bases separated the two germline ends. Germline V gene lookup returns CDR1 SGHDT and CDR2 YYEEEE. The CDR3 runs to 16 residues. The CDR3 DNA is TGTGCCAGCAGCTTTTGGGGTCTAGAACGCACAGATACGCAGTATTTT. This gives the protein CASSFWGLERTDTQYF.

This clonotype was observed many times. The chain uses TRBV12-3 or TRBV12-4 and TRBJ2-1, with 14 bases lining up with TRBD2. The CDR3 is made up of 14 amino acids. J lost 10 bases, V lost 6 bases, and 5 bases had no gene match. In DNA, the CDR3 is TGTGCCAGCAGGGGGACTAGCGGGGGCTGGGAGCAGTTCTTC. This translates into CASRGTSGGWEQFF.

The CDR3 loop is CAGGDRSSPLHF. The CDR3 nucleotides are TGTGCCGGGGGGGATCGTTCTTCACCCCTCCACTTT. This sequence joins TRBV25-1 and TRBJ1-6; the D gene is possibly TRBD1 (5 bases). The germline V gene has CDR1 MGHDK and CDR2 SYGVNS. CDR3 size: 12 residues. Trimming shortened V by 11 bases and J by 9 bases, and 14 bases separated the two germline ends.

This clonotype occurred a few times. The genes are TRBV30 and TRBJ2-3; TRBD2 aligns across 16 bases. The CDR3 length is 16 residues. J gave up 6 bases and V 2 bases, and 5 bases lay outside the gene matches. Germline V gives CDR1 GTSNPN, CDR2 SVGIG (reference sequence). CDR3 in DNA: TGTGCCTGGAGTCCGGGACTAGCGGGAGGGCCTGATACGCAGTATTTT. It translates to CAWSPGLAGGPDTQYF.

This clonotype was observed a handful of times. The chain joins TRBV13 to TRBJ2-7; D ambiguous. CDR1 and CDR2 from the germline V gene are PRHDT and FYEKMQ (reference sequence). The CDR3 is made up of 14 amino acids. Trimming took 2 bases from V and 2 from J, leaving 10 bases between them. The CDR3 loop is CASSLKNGPYEQYF. The CDR3 region has the DNA TGTGCCAGCAGCTTAAAAAACGGTCCCTACGAGCAGTACTTC.

The V and J genes are TRBV4-2 and TRBJ1-2, with a possible D match to TRBD1 (5 bases). Deletions cut 1 base from V and 8 bases from J, with 14 bases between. The CDR3 has 14 residues. The germline CDR1 and CDR2 sequences are LGHNA and YNFKEQ. In nucleotides, the CDR3 is TGTGCCAGCAGCCAAGTGTCAGGGTTGAGCGGCTACACCTTC. This translates into CASSQVSGLSGYTF.

Here the CDR3 DNA reads TGTGCCAGCAGTCGAGTGTTTTGGGACAACTACAATGAGCAGTTCTTC. This sequence encodes CASSRVFWDNYNEQFF. The V call is TRBV12-3 or TRBV12-4, the J call TRBJ2-1; D is perhaps TRBD1 (6 bases). V lost 5 bases and J lost 3, with 17 bases in between. This CDR3 is built from 16 residues.

The chain links TRBV29-1 to TRBJ1-2; 8 bases agree with TRBD1. The germline V gene has CDR1 SQVTM and CDR2 ANQGSEA. The CDR3 consists of 12 residues. Trimming cost V 6 bases and J 3 bases; bases outside gene matches: 3. CDR3 residues: CSVTGGDYGYTF. The CDR3 bases are TGCAGCGTAACAGGGGGGGACTATGGCTACACCTTC.

The J gene is TRBJ2-1, the V gene TRBV12-3 or TRBV12-4; 11 nucleotides line up with TRBD2. The CDR3 length is 15 residues. Losses at the gene ends were 5 bases for V and 8 bases for J; bases not matched to a gene: 8. CDR3 sequence reads: CASSAASGRRDEQFF. The CDR3, as DNA: TGTGCCAGCAGTGCCGCTAGCGGGAGGCGTGATGAGCAGTTCTTC.

A note on this clonotype: Germline is not matched at one junction end, which may reflect a read error. The rearrangement links TRBV7-7 to TRBJ2-2, with D perhaps TRBD1 (5 bases). The germline V gene has CDR1 SSHAT and CDR2 FNYEAQ (reference sequence). This CDR3 is 13 amino acids long. CDR3: CASSVDSTGELFF. CDR3 in DNA: TGTGCTAGCAGCGTAGACAGCACCGGGGAGCTGTTTTTT. Together with reference TRBV7-7 and TRBJ2-2, the CDR3 gives the full variable domain: GAGVSQSPRYKVTKRGQDVTLRCDPISSHATLYWYQQALGQGPEFLTYFNYEAQPDKSGLPSDRFSAERPEGSISTLTIQRTEQRDSAMYRCASSVDSTGELFFGEGSRLTVL.

This clonotype was picked up a small number of times. The chain has TRBV10-3 and TRBJ2-2; unclear D gene. This CDR3 has 13 residues. V lost 7 bases to trimming and J lost 4 bases, with 10 bases between them. Germline-derived CDR1 and CDR2 are ENHRY and SYGVKD. CDR3 nucleotide sequence: TGTGCCATCACCGAGGACCCCACCGGGGAGCTGTTTTTT. It yields the protein CAITEDPTGELFF.

Written as DNA, the CDR3 is TGTGCCAGCAGTTACCAAACGGGAGGCGGGACCAACAATGAGCAGTTCTTC. Protein sequence: CASSYQTGGGTNNEQFF. The chain is built from TRBV6-2 or TRBV6-3 and TRBJ2-1; 7 bases align to TRBD2. The CDR3 loop spans 17 amino acids. With 2 bases clipped from V and 5 bases from J, the junction kept 12 bases outside the gene matches. Germline CDR1 and CDR2: MNHEY and SVGEGT.

The chain combines TRBV12-3 or TRBV12-4 with TRBJ2-3; tentative D call: TRBD2 (5 bases). V was pared by 6 bases and J by 0 bases, with 16 bases between. This CDR3 contains 16 residues. In DNA, the CDR3 is TGTGCCAGCAGCTCAAGCGGAACTGCTAGCACAGATACGCAGTATTTT. Protein sequence: CASSSSGTASTDTQYF.

This clonotype was counted between two and nine times. The chain couples TRBV29-1 to TRBJ1-4; TRBD1 matches at 9 bases. Germline loops: CDR1 SQVTM, CDR2 ANQGSEA. The CDR3 covers 15 residues. Losses at the gene ends were 0 bases for V and 5 bases for J; bases not matched to a gene: 4. CDR3 coding DNA: TGCAGCGTTGAAGATCGGGGGACAGGGAATGAAAAACTGTTTTTT. The encoded protein is CSVEDRGTGNEKLFF.

Only a few counts were recorded for this clonotype. The genes are TRBV5-6 and TRBJ2-5; TRBD2 aligns across 9 bases. CDR1 SGHDT and CDR2 YYEEEE come from the germline V gene. J was trimmed by 0 bases and V by 2 bases; bases with no gene match: 8. The CDR3 runs 17 residues. The CDR3 reads CASSFVISGSNQETQYF. The CDR3 DNA reads TGTGCCAGCAGCTTCGTGATTAGCGGGAGTAACCAAGAGACCCAGTACTTC.

This clonotype was detected a few times. The chain links TRBV6-2 or TRBV6-3 to TRBJ2-1, with 12 nucleotides matching TRBD2. In germline, CDR1 is MNHEY, CDR2 SVGEGT. The CDR3 contains 16 residues. V was pared by 0 bases and J by 7 bases, with 4 bases of the junction left unmatched. CDR3 in amino acids: CASSYSRLAGGNEQFF. The CDR3 coding sequence is TGTGCCAGCAGTTACTCCCGGCTAGCGGGAGGGAATGAGCAGTTCTTC.

This chain links TRBV5-6 with TRBJ2-7; D call uncertain. This CDR3 spans 19 amino acids. Trimming took off 0 bases at V and 0 bases at J, with 22 bases between the two ends. CDR1 SGHDT and CDR2 YYEEEE come from the germline V gene. CDR3 nucleotide sequence: TGTGCCAGCAGCTTGGGTGGGTGGATAAGCGCGGCCCCCTCCTACGAGCAGTACTTC. Protein product: CASSLGGWISAAPSYEQYF. Full variable domain (outside the CDR3, taken from reference TRBV5-6 and TRBJ2-7): DAGVTQSPTHLIKTRGQQVTLRCSPKSGHDTVSWYQQALGQGPQFIFQYYEEEERQRGNFPDRFSGHQFPNYSSELNVNALLLGDSALYLCASSLGGWISAAPSYEQYFGPGTRLTVT.

V usage is TRBV27 and J usage is TRBJ2-7; 9 bases map to TRBD1. Trimming at V came to 3 bases and at J to 9 bases, leaving 9 bases not matched to a gene. The length of the CDR3 is 14 residues. Germline CDR1 reads MNHEY; CDR2 reads SMNVEV (reference sequence). This CDR3 is CASSFWGQGERQYF. The CDR3, as DNA: TGTGCCAGCAGTTTTTGGGGACAGGGAGAAAGGCAGTACTTC.

This clonotype was seen a handful of times. The chain employs TRBV7-8 and TRBJ1-1; no reliable D call. Germline CDR1 SGHVS, CDR2 FQNEAQ. The CDR3 contains 15 residues. The V end lost 1 base, the J end lost 2 bases, and 11 bases lay between the germline ends. As DNA, the CDR3 is TGTGCCAGCAGCTTAGGTCGAATCCAAAACACTGAAGCTTTCTTT. This encodes CASSLGRIQNTEAFF. The full variable domain, completed using reference TRBV7-8 and TRBJ1-1, is GAGVSQSPRYKVAKRGQDVALRCDPISGHVSLFWYQQALGQGPEFLTYFQNEAQLDKSGLPSDRFFAERPEGSVSTLKIQRTQQEDSAVYLCASSLGRIQNTEAFFGQGTRLTVV.

This clonotype was detected ten times or more. The chain is built from TRBV29-1 and TRBJ2-7; no definite D call. Trimming removed 0 bases from V and 6 bases from J, with 6 bases in between. The germline gives CDR1 SQVTM, CDR2 ANQGSEA. The CDR3 spans 11 residues. The CDR3 loop reads CSVEDSFEQYF. CDR3 bases: TGCAGCGTTGAAGATTCTTTCGAGCAGTACTTC.

This clonotype has just a few counts. The gene calls are TRBV7-9 and TRBJ2-7; TRBD2 matches 12 bases. With V trimmed by 5 bases and J by 3 bases, 8 bases remained unmatched. Looked up from germline, CDR1 is SEHNR and CDR2 is FQNEAQ (reference sequence). The CDR3 sequence is 16 residues long. The CDR3, as DNA: TGTGCCAGCAGCGGCGCGGAGACTAGCGGGAGCTACGAGCAGTACTTC. Amino acid sequence: CASSGAETSGSYEQYF.

V usage is TRBV28 and J usage is TRBJ1-1; no clear D. The germline V and J ends were trimmed by 2 bases and 8 bases, with 12 bases remaining between them. Germline values: CDR1 MDHEN, CDR2 SYDVKM. This CDR3 has 13 amino acids. CDR3: CASSLGVVSEAFF. The DNA for the CDR3 is TGTGCCAGCAGTTTAGGGGTGGTCTCAGAAGCTTTCTTT.

In its sample, this clonotype was seen once. J is TRBJ2-1 and V is TRBV4-1; 11 nucleotides line up with TRBD2. V shed 0 bases and J 5 bases; nucleotides not matched to a gene: 3. Germline lookup yields CDR1 MGHRA and CDR2 YSYEKL. CDR3 length equals 16 residues. CDR3 nucleotides: TGCGCCAGCAGCCAAGATAAGGGACTAGCGGACAATGAGCAGTTCTTC. Its translation: CASSQDKGLADNEQFF.

This clonotype was detected many times. The rearrangement links TRBV7-2 to TRBJ2-1; TRBD2 aligns across 10 bases. The CDR3 runs to 15 residues. The J segment lost 8 bases and the V segment lost 3 bases, leaving 7 bases of the junction unmatched. CDR1 is SGHTA and CDR2 is FQGNSA in the germline V gene. CDR3 in DNA: TGTGCCAGCAGCTTTCTAGCGGGGGAGGTCGATGAGCAGTTCTTC. Translation: CASSFLAGEVDEQFF.

This clonotype was seen at least ten times. The V gene is TRBV12-3 or TRBV12-4, the J gene TRBJ2-3, with D hard to call. Trimming took off 2 bases at V and 3 bases at J, with 3 bases between the two ends. The CDR3 contains 12 residues. The CDR3 DNA sequence: TGTGCCAGCAGTTTACAGACAGATACGCAGTATTTT. Translating it yields CASSLQTDTQYF.

V is TRBV15 and J is TRBJ2-1; no reliable D call. The CDR3 spans 15 residues. Germline CDR1 is LNHNV and CDR2 is YYDKDF (reference sequence). The ends were cut back, 0 bases at V and 1 base at J, with 7 bases in the middle. The CDR3 DNA reads as TGTGCCACCAGCAGAGAATTAAATTCCTACAATGAGCAGTTCTTC. It translates to CATSRELNSYNEQFF.

The table lists this clonotype with many counts. This chain connects TRBV27 to TRBJ1-1; D is unresolved. Deletions cut 2 bases from V and 4 bases from J, with 11 bases between. Germline assignment: CDR1 MNHEY and CDR2 SMNVEV (reference sequence). The CDR3 contains 14 residues. The CDR3 sequence: CASSLAFGITEAFF. In DNA, the CDR3 is TGTGCCAGCAGTTTAGCCTTCGGGATCACTGAAGCTTTCTTT.